This T cell receptor (beta chain) derives from a study of control samples from healthy donors and cancer patients. The repertoire was sequenced with immunoSEQ multiplex PCR; TCRdb's copy has only in-frame clones and lacks some. This table holds approximately 41,000 clones, about 94% found once. The source material was blood. This TCR was recovered from a man in his 60s in good health.

CDR3 DNA: TGTGCCACCAGTGAAGGGTCATTTGACGCCAAAAACATTCAGTACTTC. Translation: CATSEGSFDAKNIQYF. The chain couples TRBV24-1 to TRBJ2-4, with D uncertain. CDR3 length equals 16 residues. Per the germline V gene, CDR1 is KGHDR and CDR2 is SFDVKD. V lost 4 bases and J lost 1, with 13 bases in between.